These 2 T cell receptor beta chains came from one sample sequenced in a study of shared clonotypes between healthy human individuals. Sequenced by immunoSEQ multiplex PCR; TCRdb stores in-frame clones only, minus some. The sample lists around 1,900,000 clones, 80% to 95% occurring once. CD45RO-negative, CCR7-selected cells formed the naive CD8 fraction, which excluded terminally differentiated effector memory CD45RA+ cells. The specimen was naive CD8+ T cells from PBMCs. These receptors were taken from a man between 18 and 35 years old in good health. Some clones in this sample may be carry-over from other donors' samples.

The chain carries TRBV5-1 and TRBJ2-7; 13 positions agree with TRBD2. CDR3 length equals 16 residues. Germline V gene data show CDR1 as SGHRS and CDR2 as YFSETQ. J was trimmed by 6 bases and V by 3 bases; bases with no gene match: 9. CDR3 in amino acids: CASSYGLAGAKFEQYF. The CDR3 DNA reads TGCGCCAGCAGCTACGGACTAGCGGGAGCAAAATTCGAGCAGTACTTC.

The chain recombines TRBV7-3 with TRBJ2-3; tentatively, D is TRBD1 or TRBD2 (5 bases each). Germline V gene lookup returns CDR1 SGHTA and CDR2 FQGTGA. This CDR3 is built from 17 residues. With 2 bases removed from V and 4 bases from J, the gap between germline ends came to 19 bases. The CDR3 nucleotides are TGTGCCAGCAGCTTAGGCCCCGCGAGGGGTGGGTCAGATACGCAGTATTTT. It yields the protein CASSLGPARGGSDTQYF.